These 27 T cell receptor beta chains were all obtained from the same sample, sequenced in a study of blood T cell repertoires in COVID-19 (dated by TCRdb to 2018 to 2021). Libraries were prepared through the immunoSEQ multiplex PCR assay. TCRdb obtained this table from immuneACCESS and retained in-frame rearrangements with V and J assigned. These tables miss some clones; where compared with another copy, unresolved V genes account for less than half of the shortfall, and the remainder is unexplained. In this sample the table shows 400,000 to 450,000 clones, 89% of which occur a single time. In total, the top ten clones hold roughly 1.4% of the sample. The sequencing sample was made of peripheral blood. Receptor source: a woman in her thirties or forties with COVID-19, enrolled during active disease.

This clone was recorded once. This chain joins TRBV7-3 and TRBJ2-2; the match to TRBD1 covers 9 bases. V dropped 5 bases and J dropped 6; count of bases not matched to a gene: 16. The CDR3 contains 18 residues. CDR1 is SGHTA and CDR2 is FQGTGA in the germline V gene. The CDR3 is CASSQDGQGSLRPGELFF. The DNA of the CDR3 is TGTGCCAGCAGCCAAGATGGACAGGGGAGTTTGCGGCCCGGGGAGCTGTTTTTT.

V gene TRBV5-6 combines with J gene TRBJ2-3, with D perhaps TRBD2 (7 bases). The CDR3 runs 16 residues. Germline CDR1 and CDR2: SGHDT and YYEEEE. Trimming removed 1 base at V and 5 bases at J, with 17 bases between. CDR3 protein: CASSLRGGAGKDTQYF. The CDR3 DNA reads as TGTGCCAGCAGCTTGAGAGGGGGGGCGGGAAAAGATACGCAGTATTTT.

V gene TRBV7-2 combines with J gene TRBJ1-3; no clear D gene. The ends were cut back, 5 bases at V and 7 bases at J, with 15 bases in the middle. In germline, CDR1 is SGHTA, CDR2 FQGNSA. CDR3 length: 14 amino acids. As DNA, the CDR3 is TGTGCCAGCAGCCCACAGAGAATTAAGAACACCATATATTTT. Translating gives CASSPQRIKNTIYF.

V gene TRBV12-3 or TRBV12-4 combines with J gene TRBJ1-1; D call uncertain. This CDR3 region has 13 residues. V lost 1 base, J lost 5 bases, and 8 bases lay in between. The CDR3 sequence: CASSLERETEAFF. DNA of the CDR3: TGTGCCAGCAGTTTAGAGAGGGAAACTGAAGCTTTCTTT.

This sequence joins TRBV10-3 and TRBJ2-3; D may be TRBD2 (5 bases). The CDR3 has 11 amino acids. Deletions cut 11 bases from V and 4 bases from J, with 10 bases between. CDR1 and CDR2 from the germline V gene are ENHRY and SYGVKD. The CDR3 DNA follows: TGTGCCGTCTCGAGGGCAGATACGCAGTATTTT. It yields the protein CAVSRADTQYF.

V usage is TRBV7-3 and J usage is TRBJ1-6; possibly TRBD1 for D (5 bases). V lost 5 bases, J lost 8 bases, and 13 bases lay in between. CDR1 SGHTA and CDR2 FQGTGA come from the germline V gene. CDR3 length: 14 amino acids. The CDR3 protein is CASSVGTGDSPLHF. The CDR3 DNA reads TGTGCCAGCAGCGTAGGGACGGGGGATTCACCCCTCCACTTT.

This chain joins TRBV27 and TRBJ2-2; D perhaps matches TRBD1 (6 bases). The CDR3 is 15 residues long. The V gene lost 6 bases and the J gene lost 2 bases, with 13 bases spanning the gap. Germline V lookup: CDR1 MNHEY, CDR2 SMNVEV (reference sequence). The CDR3 coding sequence is TGTGCCAGCAGAAGGACAGCCGGCAACACCGGGGAGCTGTTTTTT. This codes for CASRRTAGNTGELFF.

This chain uses TRBV9 with TRBJ1-2, with 7 bases identical to TRBD1. The CDR3 is 17 amino acids. Per germline, CDR1 SGDLS and CDR2 YYNGEE. J gave up 3 bases and V 0 bases, and 11 bases lay outside the gene matches. The chain's CDR3 is CASSVDEGAYLHYGYTF. CDR3 nucleotide sequence: TGTGCCAGCAGCGTAGATGAGGGGGCTTATCTGCACTATGGCTACACCTTC.

V usage is TRBV6-2 or TRBV6-3 and J usage is TRBJ1-1; TRBD1 aligns across 7 bases. The CDR3 is 15 amino acids. V was pared by 6 bases and J by 1 base, with 8 bases of the junction left unmatched. Looked up from germline, CDR1 is MNHEY and CDR2 is SVGEGT. The CDR3 protein is CASSQNRGSNTEAFF. Written as DNA, the CDR3 is TGTGCCAGCAGCCAGAACAGGGGATCGAACACTGAAGCTTTCTTT.

V usage is TRBV5-1 and J usage is TRBJ1-2; the D gene is possibly TRBD1 (5 bases). CDR1 and CDR2 from the germline V gene are SGHRS and YFSETQ. The germline V and J ends were trimmed by 1 base and 7 bases, with 11 bases remaining between them. The CDR3 is made up of 13 amino acids. In nucleotides, the CDR3 is TGCGCCAGCAGCTTGAGGCAGGGCAGTGGCTACACCTTC. Protein sequence: CASSLRQGSGYTF.

This clone was counted once. The chain is built from TRBV30 and TRBJ1-2; tentatively, D is TRBD1 (6 bases). The CDR3 covers 13 residues. V was trimmed by 0 bases and J by 13 bases, leaving 18 bases between them. The germline gives CDR1 GTSNPN, CDR2 SVGIG (reference sequence). The CDR3 is CAWSVIGQRGSTF. The CDR3 bases are TGTGCCTGGAGTGTAATAGGACAGCGTGGATCCACCTTC.

The V gene is TRBV7-2, the J gene TRBJ1-5; 10 bases align to TRBD1. J gave up 5 bases and V 5 bases, and 6 bases lay outside the gene matches. The CDR3 runs 15 residues. The V gene's germline CDR1 is SGHTA and CDR2 FQGNSA. The CDR3 spells CASSPRQGAYQPQHF. CDR3 nucleotides: TGTGCCAGCAGCCCACGACAGGGGGCCTATCAGCCCCAGCATTTT.

This clone was seen only a few times. This chain joins TRBV6-2 or TRBV6-3 and TRBJ2-4, with 8 bases lining up with TRBD2. J gave up 1 base and V 4 bases, and 6 bases lay outside the gene matches. Germline V lookup: CDR1 MNHEY, CDR2 SVGEGT. The CDR3 totals 16 residues. The CDR3 bases are TGTGCCAGCAGTTTTTTAGCGGGGCATGCCAAAAACATTCAGTACTTC. The encoded protein is CASSFLAGHAKNIQYF.

This clone was observed a single time. The V call is TRBV5-5, the J call TRBJ2-3, with 10 bases identical to TRBD1. This CDR3 contains 17 residues. The V segment lost 2 bases and the J segment 2 bases; nucleotides outside the gene matches: 8. Germline lookup yields CDR1 SGHKS and CDR2 YYEKEE (reference sequence). CDR3 bases: TGTGCCAGCAGCTTTGTTGGACAGGGGGGTCTCACAGATACGCAGTATTTT. Encoded protein: CASSFVGQGGLTDTQYF. Supplemented by reference TRBV5-5 and TRBJ2-3, the full variable domain reads DAGVTQSPTHLIKTRGQQVTLRCSPISGHKSVSWYQQVLGQGPQFIFQYYEKEERGRGNFPDRFSARQFPNYSSELNVNALLLGDSALYLCASSFVGQGGLTDTQYFGPGTRLTVL.

The chain uses TRBV5-1 and TRBJ2-5; maybe TRBD2 (5 bases). The CDR3 runs to 14 residues. Germline CDR1 and CDR2: SGHRS and YFSETQ. The ends were cut back, 1 base at V and 1 base at J, with 8 bases in the middle. CDR3 bases: TGCGCCAGCAGCTTGCGGGGATCCCAAGAGACCCAGTACTTC. Residues: CASSLRGSQETQYF.

The chain employs TRBV4-3 and TRBJ2-1, with D perhaps TRBD2 (5 bases). CDR1 and CDR2 from the germline V gene are LGHNA and YSLEER. This CDR3 comprises 13 residues. Deletions cut 0 bases from V and 6 bases from J, with 6 bases between. The CDR3 loop reads CASSQEGGNEQFF. The CDR3 nucleotides read TGCGCCAGCAGCCAAGAAGGAGGCAATGAGCAGTTCTTC.

The V and J genes are TRBV7-2 and TRBJ2-1; the match to TRBD2 covers 9 bases. The J segment lost 10 bases and the V segment lost 5 bases, leaving 15 bases of the junction unmatched. Looked up from germline, CDR1 is SGHTA and CDR2 is FQGNSA. The CDR3 consists of 16 residues. CDR3 DNA: TGTGCCAGCAGCCCCTTAGGGAGCGGGAGGTCCAGGGAGCAGTTCTTC. Its translation: CASSPLGSGRSREQFF.

The chain is built from TRBV20-1 and TRBJ1-2, with D possibly TRBD1 on 6 matching bases. Trimming cost V 3 bases and J 4 bases, with 12 bases left between them. The germline V gene has CDR1 DFQATT and CDR2 SNEGSKA (reference sequence). This CDR3 comprises 13 residues. CDR3 coding DNA: TGCAGTGCTAGTAACAGGGAAAGCTATGGCTACACCTTC. This gives the protein CSASNRESYGYTF.

The CDR3 reads CACSGTLSYEQYF. The DNA for the CDR3 is TGTGCCTGTTCGGGGACACTTAGCTACGAGCAGTACTTC. This chain uses TRBV30 with TRBJ2-7; perhaps TRBD1 as D (6 bases). This CDR3 region has 13 residues. The V and J ends lost 6 bases and 3 bases respectively, with 15 bases between them. Germline-derived CDR1 and CDR2 are GTSNPN and SVGIG (reference sequence).

J is TRBJ2-1 and V is TRBV30; tentative D call: TRBD2 (7 bases). The germline V and J ends were trimmed by 4 bases and 5 bases, with 15 bases remaining between them. Germline-derived CDR1 and CDR2 are GTSNPN and SVGIG (reference sequence). The CDR3 has 14 amino acids. The chain's CDR3 is CAWMDGGLNNEQFF. In DNA form, the CDR3 reads TGTGCCTGGATGGACGGGGGGCTCAACAATGAGCAGTTCTTC.

The gene calls are TRBV9 and TRBJ2-2; D unclear. CDR3 length: 15 residues. V was trimmed by 0 bases and J by 0 bases, leaving 6 bases between them. From germline, CDR1 is SGDLS and CDR2 YYNGEE. CDR3 bases: TGTGCCAGCAGCGTAGCGGGTTCGAACACCGGGGAGCTGTTTTTT. Translation gives CASSVAGSNTGELFF.

A few counts support this clone. The V gene is TRBV11-2, the J gene TRBJ1-1; D gene ambiguous. Trimming shortened V by 5 bases and J by 0 bases, and 16 bases separated the two germline ends. This CDR3 has 16 residues. The V gene's germline CDR1 is SGHAT and CDR2 FQNNGV. In DNA form, the CDR3 reads TGTGCCAGCAGCCTCCGGACGGCGGGTCTGAACACTGAAGCTTTCTTT. The encoded protein is CASSLRTAGLNTEAFF.

The V and J genes are TRBV19 and TRBJ2-3; no clear D. The CDR3 extends over 15 amino acids. The germline gives CDR1 LNHDA, CDR2 SQIVND (reference sequence). Trimming shortened V by 7 bases and J by 2 bases, and 16 bases separated the two germline ends. The CDR3 DNA sequence: TGTGCCAGTACTCCCATGCACACGTCCACAGATACGCAGTATTTT. Protein: CASTPMHTSTDTQYF.

This chain connects TRBV28 to TRBJ2-3; the match to TRBD2 covers 10 bases. The J segment lost 6 bases and the V segment lost 11 bases, leaving 11 bases of the junction unmatched. This CDR3 has 14 amino acids. The germline CDR1 and CDR2 sequences are MDHEN and SYDVKM. CDR3 coding DNA: TGTGCCTGGGGACTAGCGACATCACACGATACGCAGTATTTT. Translated: CAWGLATSHDTQYF.

This sequence joins TRBV4-1 and TRBJ1-6; perhaps TRBD1 as D (6 bases). V was clipped by 3 bases and J by 7 bases, with 16 bases between them. CDR1 and CDR2 (germline): MGHRA, YSYEKL. This CDR3 spans 16 amino acids. The CDR3: CASSQARGGGNSPLHF. In nucleotides, the CDR3 is TGCGCCAGCAGCCAGGCCAGAGGGGGAGGGAATTCACCCCTCCACTTT.

J is TRBJ1-2 and V is TRBV4-2; D possibly corresponds to TRBD1 (6 bases). The V and J ends lost 5 bases and 7 bases respectively, with 17 bases between them. The CDR3 has 14 residues. From germline, CDR1 is LGHNA and CDR2 YNFKEQ. Here the CDR3 reads CASSATTPGVGYTF. The DNA for the CDR3 is TGTGCCAGCAGCGCCACGACCCCAGGGGTTGGCTACACCTTC.

The chain carries TRBV19 and TRBJ2-1; 8 nucleotides match TRBD2. Unmatched junction bases numbered 8, after V lost 4 bases and J lost 6 bases. The CDR3 loop spans 15 amino acids. CDR1 is LNHDA, CDR2 SQIVND, per germline (reference sequence). The CDR3 region is CASSTTGTRLNEQFF. The CDR3 DNA reads as TGTGCCAGTAGTACCACCGGGACTAGGCTCAATGAGCAGTTCTTC.